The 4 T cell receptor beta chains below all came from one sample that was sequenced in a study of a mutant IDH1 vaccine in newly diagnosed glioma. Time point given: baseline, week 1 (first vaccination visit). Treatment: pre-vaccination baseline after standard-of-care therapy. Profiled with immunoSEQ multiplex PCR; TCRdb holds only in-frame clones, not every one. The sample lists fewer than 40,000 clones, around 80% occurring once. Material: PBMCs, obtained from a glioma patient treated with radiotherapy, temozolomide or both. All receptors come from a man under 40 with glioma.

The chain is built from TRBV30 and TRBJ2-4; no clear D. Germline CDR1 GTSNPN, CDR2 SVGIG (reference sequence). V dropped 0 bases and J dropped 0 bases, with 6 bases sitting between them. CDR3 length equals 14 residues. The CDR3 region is CAWSVSGAKNIQYF. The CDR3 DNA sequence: TGTGCCTGGAGTGTATCTGGAGCCAAAAACATTCAGTACTTC.

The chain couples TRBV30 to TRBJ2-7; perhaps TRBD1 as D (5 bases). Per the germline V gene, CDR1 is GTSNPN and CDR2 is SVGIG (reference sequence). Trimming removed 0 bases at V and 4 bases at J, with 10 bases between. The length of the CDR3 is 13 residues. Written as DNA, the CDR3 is TGTGCCTGGAGTGTACAGGAGATGTACGAGCAGTACTTC. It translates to CAWSVQEMYEQYF.

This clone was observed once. The CDR3 sequence is CAWSSHPSTPSPLHF. The CDR3 DNA is TGTGCCTGGAGTAGCCATCCGAGCACCCCATCACCCCTCCACTTT. The rearrangement joins TRBV30 to TRBJ1-6; D remains ambiguous. V dropped 2 bases and J dropped 10 bases, with 18 bases sitting between them. CDR1 and CDR2 (germline): GTSNPN, SVGIG (reference sequence). The CDR3 spans 15 residues.

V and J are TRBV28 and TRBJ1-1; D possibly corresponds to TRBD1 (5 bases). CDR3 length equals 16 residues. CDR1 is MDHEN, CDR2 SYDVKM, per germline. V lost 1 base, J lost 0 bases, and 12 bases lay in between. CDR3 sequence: CASSLSTGTLNTEAFF. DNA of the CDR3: TGTGCCAGCAGTTTATCGACCGGGACCTTGAACACTGAAGCTTTCTTT.